These T cell receptor beta chains were read from a single sample in a study of OX40 agonist ivuxolimab in advanced cancers. Clones were read by immunoSEQ multiplex PCR, and TCRdb kept only the in-frame ones, dropping some. Among about 61,000 clones listed, over 80% were seen once. Sequencing was performed on CD4+ or CD8+ T cells sorted from blood, taken in a trial of the OX40 agonist ivuxolimab. The receptors derive from an adult with an advanced solid tumor such as melanoma, head and neck, liver or kidney cancer. Each CDR3 is given with its conserved first and last residue. D genes are given only for firm matches. Size is stated for part of the rows, as once, few or many counts, or as a class when the clone is expanded.

V gene	J gene	clone size	D gene	CDR3 protein	CDR3 DNA
TRBV10-3	TRBJ1-1	.	.	CAIRESTEAFF	TGTGCCATCAGGGAGTCCACTGAAGCTTTCTTT
TRBV19	TRBJ2-5	.	.	CASSIGGRETQYF	TGTGCCAGTAGTATCGGAGGGCGCGAGACCCAGTACTTC
TRBV7-9	TRBJ2-1	.	.	CASSVWSHRNNEQFF	TGTGCCAGCAGCGTTTGGTCCCACCGGAACAATGAGCAGTTCTTC
TRBV6-1	TRBJ1-6	.	TRBD1	CASSVPLQGMDSPLHF	TGTGCCAGCAGTGTACCCCTACAGGGGATGGATTCACCCCTCCACTTT
TRBV20-1	TRBJ2-7	.	.	CSAWAGYEQYF	TGCAGTGCTTGGGCAGGGTACGAGCAGTACTTC
TRBV12-5	TRBJ1-2	.	.	CASGLTLSDGYTF	TGTGCTAGTGGTTTGACTCTCTCGGATGGCTACACCTTC
TRBV7-2	TRBJ1-1	.	.	CASSLGQGPTEAFF	TGTGCCAGCAGCTTAGGGCAGGGGCCCACTGAAGCTTTCTTT
TRBV28	TRBJ1-1	.	.	CASVWGPSGTEAFF	TGTGCCAGCGTCTGGGGCCCGTCGGGGACTGAAGCTTTCTTT
TRBV7-6	TRBJ1-5	.	.	CASSFGVYDQPQHF	TGTGCCAGCAGCTTTGGGGTTTATGATCAGCCCCAGCATTTT
TRBV28	TRBJ2-7	.	TRBD2	CASTRLRGGAAEQYF	TGTGCCAGCACACGGCTCCGCGGGGGGGCGGCCGAGCAGTACTTC
TRBV5-4	TRBJ2-1	.	.	CASSPSDGNEQFF	TGTGCCAGCAGCCCGTCGGACGGCAATGAGCAGTTCTTC
TRBV15	TRBJ2-3	.	.	CATSRAGADTQYF	TGTGCCACCAGCAGAGCCGGGGCAGATACGCAGTATTTT
TRBV5-6	TRBJ2-1	.	.	CASSSSLWNEQFF	TGTGCCAGCAGCTCCAGCCTCTGGAATGAGCAGTTCTTC
TRBV25-1	TRBJ2-5	once	.	CASSEYETQYF	TGTGCCAGCAGTGAGTATGAGACCCAGTACTTC
TRBV27	TRBJ1-5	.	.	CASSFEGNSNQPQHF	TGTGCCAGCAGTTTTGAGGGTAACAGCAATCAGCCCCAGCATTTT
TRBV4-3	TRBJ1-1	once	.	CASSTHRGSYNTEAFF	TGCGCCAGCAGCACACATCGAGGCAGCTATAACACTGAAGCTTTCTTT